This entry is about one T cell receptor (beta chain). Donors in Cohort 3 counted as recovered after two negative PCRs, clearance, or symptom resolution. Clones were read by immunoSEQ multiplex PCR, and TCRdb kept only the in-frame ones, dropping some. Of more than 200,000 clones in the sample, 70% to 90% are singletons; the top ten hold 10% to 12%. V lost 1 base, J lost 2 bases, and 2 bases stayed unmatched. The CDR3 has 15 residues. The V gene's germline CDR1 is SGHRS and CDR2 YFSETQ. The sample is drawn from a study of blood T cell repertoires in COVID-19. Study-wide context: Sources were T cells, B-cell-depleted T cells, or PBMCs; the material itself was cDNA or gDNA.

The sequence was obtained from a young man who had recovered from COVID-19. The sample was PBMCs or T cells enriched from blood (not recorded which). The chain is built from TRBV5-1 and TRBJ2-2; 7 bases fit TRBD2. The CDR3 protein is CASSLMGLNTGELFF. The CDR3 bases are TGCGCCAGCAGCTTGATGGGACTAAACACCGGGGAGCTGTTTTTT.